This TCR beta chain was documented in a study of T cell clusters in autoimmune cytopenias. Study-wide results and limits: The T cell clusters were defined only in silico, without experimental functional validation.

CDR3 length: 13 residues. Concerning this clonotype itself: The antigen is not known.

Each sample's input was roughly 230 ng genomic DNA, 38,000 or so genome equivalents. TRB was amplified by touch-down multiplex PCR, primer pools A and B combined. TCRdb re-called the multiplex PCR reads, yielding one record per CDR3 amino acid sequence without DNA. The table counts nearly 15,000 distinct CDR3 sequences; roughly 3.5% lies in the top ten. These records were also assigned to another study, of T cell repertoires in aging, cancer and after chemotherapy. That work contributes: Donor ages fell into six groups from 30 or younger up to 70 or older. Clear clonal overlap appeared across healthy donor samples taken over several months to years. Healthy donors lost TCR diversity with age mainly through richness, cancer patients through richness and evenness.

The source of this sequence is a human donor in good health. Sequencing was carried out using peripheral blood. This chain connects TRBV12-3 or TRBV12-4 to TRBJ1-2; the D call from TCRdb, TRBD1, cannot be confirmed without DNA. This CDR3 reads CASSLAGTDGYTF.